This T cell receptor beta chain stems from a study of identical twins. Each CDR3 protein gets one entry after TCRdb re-called the 5' RACE reads with MiXCR. The profile shows 510,000 or so distinct CDR3 sequences, roughly 15% of them singletons. This clonotype was observed once. Separately, the same data were catalogued under a study of yellow fever vaccine responses in identical twins.

The receptor was derived from a woman younger than 35 in good health. The sequenced material came from CD4+ T cells sorted from blood.

CDR3 coding DNA: TGTGCCAGCAGTCGAGGACTAGCCGACATAGATACGCAGTATTTT. Its translation: CASSRGLADIDTQYF. The chain uses TRBV28 and TRBJ2-3; 8 nucleotides agree with TRBD2. The CDR3 sequence is 15 residues long. V shed 5 bases and J 5 bases; nucleotides not matched to a gene: 9. The germline gives CDR1 MDHEN, CDR2 SYDVKM.